Here is one T cell receptor (beta chain) with its context. Its cognate antigen is unknown. This sample stems from a study of T cell responses to AZD1222 COVID-19 vaccine. Study conclusions and caveats: The donor cohort was predominantly white British with a female majority, and clonal diversity may have been underestimated. Samples come after the peak T cell response, not at day 14. Researchers report vaccine-associated CD4 TCRs spanning spike, with dominance at 160-218 and 743-854. The breadth and depth of Spike-specific TCRs increased once two AZD1222 doses had been given.

Some clones are missing from TCRdb's copy, which holds only in-frame ones; the method was immunoSEQ multiplex PCR. The table records about 120,000 clones, more than 85% of them present only once. Germline V lookup: CDR1 MNHEY, CDR2 SVGAGI. Trimming removed 8 bases from V and 5 bases from J; junction bases left unmatched: 9. The CDR3 extends over 14 amino acids. This material consisted of peripheral blood, taken on day 0 of AZD1222 vaccination. The chain joins TRBV6-5 to TRBJ1-5; 7 bases are a match to TRBD1. This TCR was recovered from an adult in good health. This CDR3 is CASQTLQGHQPQHF. CDR3 nucleotides: TGTGCCAGCCAAACTTTACAGGGGCATCAGCCCCAGCATTTT.